The 19 T cell receptor beta chains presented below share a single source sample, sequenced in a study of regulatory T cells in long-lasting Graves disease. Time point meaning: persistent/refractory GD, antithyroid drugs over 5 years with positive TRAb. PBMC RNA was the source of the TCR library. In building TCR beta libraries, iRepertoire HTBI primers were used together with Arm-PCR of CDR3 regions. Via MiXCR, TCRdb re-called the multiplex PCR reads, giving one row per CDR3 protein. The table records around 510,000 distinct CDR3 sequences, around 20% of them present only once. Sequenced material: peripheral blood mononuclear cells (PBMCs), taken when the disease was refractory, from a patient treated with antithyroid drugs. The receptors stem from a female donor with Graves disease.

As to this clonotype: This may arise from a read error, as a much more abundant clone is one base away. The chain joins TRBV10-3 to TRBJ2-2; 8 bases agree with TRBD2. Germline V gene lookup returns CDR1 ENHRY and CDR2 SYGVKD. This CDR3 comprises 15 residues. The CDR3 nucleotides read TGTGCCATCAGTCGAGCGGGAGAAGGAACCGGGGGGCTGTTTTTT. Its translation is CAISRAGEGTGGLFF.

The chain is built from TRBV6-2 or TRBV6-3 and TRBJ2-6; D is ambiguous. Per the germline V gene, CDR1 is MNHEY and CDR2 is SVGEGT. Trimming left V 6 bases short and J 0 bases short, with 9 bases between. The CDR3 runs 15 residues. In DNA form, the CDR3 reads TGTGCCAGCAGCAGCTTACACTCTGGGGCCAACGTCCTGACTTTC. Translation gives CASSSLHSGANVLTF.

In this sample, this clonotype turned up a few times. The chain has TRBV20-1 and TRBJ1-1; D is unresolved. Trimming removed 3 bases from V and 4 bases from J, with 18 bases in between. This CDR3 is built from 15 residues. Germline CDR1 is DFQATT and CDR2 is SNEGSKA (reference sequence). This chain's CDR3 is CSARELVFGSTEAFF. CDR3 nucleotide sequence: TGCAGTGCTAGGGAACTAGTCTTTGGTAGCACTGAAGCTTTCTTT.

V and J are TRBV28 and TRBJ1-3; D unresolved. The CDR3 runs to 16 residues. The V and J ends lost 3 bases and 0 bases respectively, with 12 bases between them. CDR1 is MDHEN and CDR2 is SYDVKM in the germline V gene. The DNA of the CDR3 is TGTGCCAGCAGTTTTGAACGGAGATTCTCTGGAAACACCATATATTTT. It translates to CASSFERRFSGNTIYF.

The chain recombines TRBV7-3 with TRBJ2-2; weak D call: TRBD1 (5 bases). The CDR3 runs to 16 residues. Trimming left V 5 bases short and J 7 bases short, with 20 bases between. The germline V gene encodes CDR1 SGHTA and CDR2 FQGTGA. Here the CDR3 reads CASSPISWGVGGELFF. CDR3 sequence (DNA): TGTGCCAGCAGCCCTATCTCCTGGGGCGTTGGCGGGGAGCTGTTTTTT.

The CDR3 DNA reads as TGTGCCAGCGACGGGGAAAGGGTCGCTGGCTACACCTTC. It specifies CASDGERVAGYTF. The chain has TRBV10-3 and TRBJ1-2; D unclear. The CDR3 length is 13 residues. The V gene lost 10 bases and the J gene lost 7 bases, with 19 bases spanning the gap. Germline lookup yields CDR1 ENHRY and CDR2 SYGVKD.

This clonotype was seen a few times. This chain connects TRBV29-1 to TRBJ2-1; 11 bases match TRBD2. Germline CDR1 is SQVTM and CDR2 is ANQGSEA. V lost 7 bases and J lost 0; bases outside the gene matches: 11. This CDR3 comprises 17 residues. This CDR3 reads CSAFGTSGPVSYNEQFF. The CDR3 bases are TGCAGCGCCTTCGGGACTAGCGGACCCGTCTCCTACAATGAGCAGTTCTTC.

This chain connects TRBV28 to TRBJ2-3; TRBD1 is a possible D gene (5 bases). Looked up from germline, CDR1 is MDHEN and CDR2 is SYDVKM. This CDR3 spans 14 amino acids. Trimming shortened V by 6 bases and J by 3 bases, and 13 bases separated the two germline ends. The CDR3 region has the DNA TGTGCCAGCAGCCCCCCGACAGAGACAGATACGCAGTATTTT. Amino acid sequence: CASSPPTETDTQYF.

This clonotype was seen repeatedly, ten times or more. The V and J genes are TRBV5-6 and TRBJ1-2; D is undetermined. The CDR3 extends over 15 amino acids. Trimming left V 0 bases short and J 2 bases short, with 11 bases between. Germline values: CDR1 SGHDT, CDR2 YYEEEE. The CDR3 DNA follows: TGTGCCAGCAGCTTGGATCACACCTCGAACTATGGCTACACCTTC. This sequence encodes CASSLDHTSNYGYTF.

This clonotype has a handful of counts. The chain employs TRBV6-2 or TRBV6-3 and TRBJ2-7; perhaps TRBD1 as D (6 bases). The CDR3 has 14 amino acids. Germline CDR1 MNHEY, CDR2 SVGEGT. Trimming stripped 2 bases from V and 6 bases from J, with 14 bases between. The CDR3 nucleotides are TGTGCCAGCAGTTACCCAGGGGTCCAACGCGAGCAGTACTTC. Protein product: CASSYPGVQREQYF.

The chain combines TRBV20-1 with TRBJ1-3; 7 bases map to TRBD1. This CDR3 comprises 14 residues. With V trimmed by 7 bases and J by 0 bases, 6 bases remained unmatched. Germline V CDR1 and CDR2: DFQATT, SNEGSKA (reference sequence). CDR3 sequence (DNA): TGCAGTGATGCAGGGGGGAGCTCTGGAAACACCATATATTTT. Protein: CSDAGGSSGNTIYF.

As regards this clonotype: This may arise from a read error, as a much more abundant clone is one base away. This chain links TRBV11-2 with TRBJ2-7; D gene uncertain. The germline V gene has CDR1 SGHAT and CDR2 FQNNGV. The CDR3 consists of 12 residues. The CDR3 coding sequence is TGTGCCAGCAGCTTAGGGGTTGGCGAGCAGCACTTC. Its translation: CASSLGVGEQHF. Full variable domain (remainder filled in from reference TRBV11-2 and TRBJ2-7): EAGVAQSPRYKIIEKRQSVAFWCNPISGHATLYWYQQILGQGPKLLIQFQNNGVVDDSQLPKDRFSAERLKGVDSTLKIQPAKLEDSAVYLCASSLGVGEQHFGPGTRLTVT.

Ten or more counts support this clonotype. The chain couples TRBV12-3 or TRBV12-4 to TRBJ2-7, with D possibly matching TRBD2 (6 bases). The CDR3 length is 19 residues. The V end was cut by 1 base, the J end by 0 bases, with 22 bases between. CDR3 DNA: TGTGCCAGCAGTTTAGGGCTAGCGAACATTAGGGGAAGCTCCTACGAGCAGTACTTC. It encodes CASSLGLANIRGSSYEQYF.

The J gene is TRBJ2-7, the V gene TRBV27, with 11 nucleotides matching TRBD2. V was clipped by 5 bases and J by 5 bases; unmatched bases: 11. This CDR3 spans 16 amino acids. Germline-derived CDR1 and CDR2 are MNHEY and SMNVEV (reference sequence). Here the CDR3 reads CASSPTTSGSLNEQYF. DNA for the CDR3: TGTGCCAGCAGTCCGACAACTAGCGGGAGCTTAAACGAGCAGTACTTC.

This clonotype was seen ten or more times. This chain connects TRBV7-9 to TRBJ1-2, with D uncertain. The germline CDR1 and CDR2 sequences are SEHNR and FQNEAQ (reference sequence). The CDR3 contains 14 residues. Trimming stripped 3 bases from V and 9 bases from J, with 17 bases between. CDR3 in DNA: TGTGCCAGCAGCTTGGAGGGAGGCGAAGGGAGCTACACCTTC. Residues: CASSLEGGEGSYTF.

In this sample, this clonotype turned up a few times. The V and J genes are TRBV2 and TRBJ2-3; D perhaps matches TRBD2 (5 bases). Germline lookup yields CDR1 SNHLY and CDR2 FYNNEI. This CDR3 contains 13 residues. With 4 bases removed from V and 9 bases from J, the gap between germline ends came to 14 bases. CDR3 sequence: CASSAPLEVTQYF. The CDR3 region has the DNA TGTGCCAGCAGTGCCCCCCTGGAGGTGACGCAGTATTTT.

The chain couples TRBV11-2 to TRBJ1-2; 7 nucleotides align to TRBD1. V lost 5 bases to trimming and J lost 3 bases; unmatched junction nucleotides: 9. This CDR3 has 15 amino acids. CDR1 and CDR2 (germline): SGHAT, FQNNGV. For the CDR3, the DNA is TGTGCCAGCAGCCCCGGGACAGAGCCCTACTATGGCTACACCTTC. Its translation is CASSPGTEPYYGYTF.

This sequence joins TRBV20-1 and TRBJ2-2, with a tentative D call TRBD1 (5 bases). The CDR3 contains 14 residues. Germline V gene data show CDR1 as DFQATT and CDR2 as SNEGSKA (reference sequence). V was cut by 3 bases and J by 0 bases, with 8 bases left in between. CDR3 residues: CSASDRPNTGELFF. The CDR3 region has the DNA TGCAGTGCTAGTGACAGACCGAACACCGGGGAGCTGTTTTTT.

The chain uses TRBV30 and TRBJ1-6; D is ambiguous. The length of the CDR3 is 13 residues. V gave up 3 bases and J gave up 10 bases, with 13 bases separating them. The germline CDR1 and CDR2 sequences are GTSNPN and SVGIG (reference sequence). Written as DNA, the CDR3 is TGTGCCTGGAGACGGCAGGAGGTCTCACCCCTCCACTTT. Protein product: CAWRRQEVSPLHF.